These 10 T cell receptor beta chains originate from one sample sequenced in a study of blood T cell repertoires in COVID-19. Some clones are missing from TCRdb's copy, which holds only in-frame ones; the method was immunoSEQ multiplex PCR. This table holds some 240,000 clones, around 90% found once. Source material: peripheral blood. These receptors were obtained from a woman aged 55-75 years with COVID-19, enrolled during active disease.

The chain employs TRBV16 and TRBJ1-3; unclear D gene. The CDR3 runs to 16 residues. V gave up 1 base and J gave up 0 bases, with 10 bases separating them. Per germline, CDR1 KGHSY and CDR2 FQNENV. The CDR3 coding sequence is TGTGCCAGCAGCCAATTGCTCGACTCCTCTGGAAACACCATATATTTT. Translation gives CASSQLLDSSGNTIYF.

The rearrangement uses TRBV3-1 (or the pseudogene TRBV3-2) and TRBJ2-1, with 10 nucleotides matching TRBD1. This CDR3 is built from 15 residues. The germline V gene has CDR1 LGHDT and CDR2 YNNKEL (reference sequence). V was clipped by 3 bases and J by 4 bases; unmatched bases: 3. The CDR3 reads CASSHRQGAYNEQFF. The DNA for the CDR3 is TGTGCCAGCAGCCACCGACAGGGGGCGTACAATGAGCAGTTCTTC.

The chain links TRBV5-1 to TRBJ2-1, with TRBD2 matching 8 bases. The CDR3 has 16 residues. CDR1 and CDR2 (germline): SGHRS, YFSETQ. With V trimmed by 2 bases and J by 6 bases, 10 bases remained unmatched. This CDR3 is CASSFNGAGDLNEQFF. The CDR3, as DNA: TGCGCCAGCAGCTTTAACGGAGCGGGGGACCTCAATGAGCAGTTCTTC.

The CDR3 loop reads CASSRLAGDQETQYF. In nucleotides, the CDR3 is TGTGCCAGCAGCCGACTAGCGGGGGACCAAGAGACCCAGTACTTC. V and J are TRBV6-5 and TRBJ2-5, with 12 bases that match TRBD2. The V and J ends lost 6 bases and 0 bases, in that order; junction bases with no gene match: 2. This CDR3 is 15 amino acids long. CDR1 MNHEY and CDR2 SVGAGI come from the germline V gene.

Comments on this clone: Other DNA variants within this sample encode the same CDR3. The gene calls are TRBV18 and TRBJ2-7; TRBD2 aligns across 7 bases. This CDR3 region has 15 residues. Per the germline V gene, CDR1 is KGHSH and CDR2 is LQKENI. J was trimmed by 6 bases and V by 3 bases; bases with no gene match: 11. The CDR3 loop reads CASSPGGLGGAEQYF. The CDR3 region has the DNA TGTGCCAGCTCACCGGGGGGGTTGGGAGGCGCCGAGCAGTACTTC.

The chain employs TRBV5-1 and TRBJ1-3; 9 nucleotides align to TRBD1. The trim removed 4 bases at V and 2 bases at J, leaving 4 bases unmatched. In germline, CDR1 is SGHRS, CDR2 YFSETQ. The CDR3 covers 15 residues. CDR3 DNA: TGCGCCAGCAGCGAGGGGACAGGGCCTGGAAACACCATATATTTT. Its protein product is CASSEGTGPGNTIYF.

The chain links TRBV18 to TRBJ1-1; D perhaps matches TRBD1 (6 bases). The CDR3 is 16 residues long. The germline V and J ends were trimmed by 1 base and 0 bases, with 12 bases remaining between them. Germline-derived CDR1 and CDR2 are KGHSH and LQKENI. CDR3 region: CASSPQSTGLNTEAFF. The CDR3 nucleotides read TGTGCCAGCTCACCACAGAGCACAGGGTTGAACACTGAAGCTTTCTTT.

This rearrangement joins TRBV7-9 to TRBJ1-2; TRBD1 agrees at 10 bases. Trimming cost V 5 bases and J 8 bases; bases outside gene matches: 5. This CDR3 is 13 amino acids long. The germline V gene encodes CDR1 SEHNR and CDR2 FQNEAQ (reference sequence). The CDR3 reads CASSPDRGRGYTF. DNA of the CDR3: TGTGCCAGCAGCCCGGACAGGGGGAGAGGCTACACCTTC.

V gene TRBV7-2 combines with J gene TRBJ1-4, with a weak D call TRBD1 (6 bases). V lost 4 bases, J lost 4 bases, and 13 bases lay in between. The germline CDR1 and CDR2 sequences are SGHTA and FQGNSA. This CDR3 is built from 15 residues. The CDR3 is CASSSRGGGNEKLFF. In DNA, the CDR3 is TGTGCCAGCAGCTCCCGGGGAGGGGGTAATGAAAAACTGTTTTTT.

The chain has TRBV3-1 (or the pseudogene TRBV3-2) and TRBJ2-7; no clear D. The CDR3 sequence is 14 residues long. Trimming left V 1 base short and J 3 bases short, with 10 bases between. From germline, CDR1 is LGHDT and CDR2 YNNKEL (reference sequence). The CDR3 nucleotides read TGTGCCAGCAGCCAAGGAACACACGACTACGAGCAGTACTTC. This gives the protein CASSQGTHDYEQYF.